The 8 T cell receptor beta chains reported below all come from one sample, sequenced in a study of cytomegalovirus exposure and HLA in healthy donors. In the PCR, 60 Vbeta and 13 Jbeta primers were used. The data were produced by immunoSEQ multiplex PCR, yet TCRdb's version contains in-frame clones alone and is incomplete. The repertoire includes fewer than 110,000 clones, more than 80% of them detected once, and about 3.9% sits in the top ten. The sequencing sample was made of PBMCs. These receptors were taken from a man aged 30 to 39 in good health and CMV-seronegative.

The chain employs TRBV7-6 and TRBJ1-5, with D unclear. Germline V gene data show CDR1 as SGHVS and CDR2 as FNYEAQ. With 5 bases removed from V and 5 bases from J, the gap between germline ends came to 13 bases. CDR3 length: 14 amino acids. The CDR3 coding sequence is TGTGCCAGCAGCCTAGGTGCCAGTCATCAGCCCCAGCATTTT. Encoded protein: CASSLGASHQPQHF.

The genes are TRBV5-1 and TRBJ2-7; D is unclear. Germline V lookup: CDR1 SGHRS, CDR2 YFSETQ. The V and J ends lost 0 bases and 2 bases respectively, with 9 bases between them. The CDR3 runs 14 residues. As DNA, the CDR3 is TGCGCCAGCAGCTTGGTGGCCGGAGCCTACGAGCAGTACTTC. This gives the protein CASSLVAGAYEQYF. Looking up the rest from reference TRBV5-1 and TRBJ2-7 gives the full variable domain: KAGVTQTPRYLIKTRGQQVTLSCSPISGHRSVSWYQQTPGQGLQFLFEYFSETQRNKGNFPGRFSGRQFSNSRSEMNVSTLELGDSALYLCASSLVAGAYEQYFGPGTRLTVT.

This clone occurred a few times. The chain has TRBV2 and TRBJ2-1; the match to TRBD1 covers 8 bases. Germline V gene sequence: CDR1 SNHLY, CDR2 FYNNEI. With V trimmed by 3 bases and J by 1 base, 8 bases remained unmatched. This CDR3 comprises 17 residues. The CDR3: CASSEYRGQGSYNEQFF. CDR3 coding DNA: TGTGCCAGCAGTGAGTATAGAGGACAGGGATCCTACAATGAGCAGTTCTTC. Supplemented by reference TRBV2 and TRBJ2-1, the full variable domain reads EPEVTQTPSHQVTQMGQEVILRCVPISNHLYFYWYRQILGQKVEFLVSFYNNEISEKSEIFDDQFSVERPDGSNFTLKIRSTKLEDSAMYFCASSEYRGQGSYNEQFFGPGTRLTVL.

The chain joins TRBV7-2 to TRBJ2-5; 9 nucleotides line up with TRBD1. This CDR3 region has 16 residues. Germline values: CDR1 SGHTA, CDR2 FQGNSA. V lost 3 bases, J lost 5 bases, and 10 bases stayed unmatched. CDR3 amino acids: CASSFGGTGQLETQYF. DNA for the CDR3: TGTGCCAGCAGCTTCGGGGGGACAGGGCAGTTGGAGACCCAGTACTTC.

The CDR3 protein is CASRPQTGQETQYF. CDR3 nucleotides: TGTGCCAGCAGACCCCAAACAGGACAAGAGACCCAGTACTTC. V usage is TRBV7-2 and J usage is TRBJ2-5; D is perhaps TRBD1 (5 bases). Germline loops: CDR1 SGHTA, CDR2 FQGNSA. The CDR3 contains 14 residues. Trimming shortened V by 6 bases and J by 2 bases, and 13 bases separated the two germline ends.

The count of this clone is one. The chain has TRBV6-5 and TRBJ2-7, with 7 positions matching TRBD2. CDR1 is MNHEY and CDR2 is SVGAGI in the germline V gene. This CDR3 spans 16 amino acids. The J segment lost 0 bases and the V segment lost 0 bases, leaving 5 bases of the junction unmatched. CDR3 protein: CASSYSTGTTSYEQYF. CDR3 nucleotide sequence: TGTGCCAGCAGTTACTCTACTGGGACTACCTCCTACGAGCAGTACTTC.

The CDR3 region has the DNA TGTGCCAGCAGCGAGGGGACACCCAATCAGCCCCAGCATTTT. The encoded protein is CASSEGTPNQPQHF. J is TRBJ1-5 and V is TRBV2; a possible D gene is TRBD1 (6 bases). V gave up 6 bases and J gave up 3 bases, with 12 bases separating them. CDR1 is SNHLY, CDR2 FYNNEI, per germline. The CDR3 loop spans 14 amino acids.

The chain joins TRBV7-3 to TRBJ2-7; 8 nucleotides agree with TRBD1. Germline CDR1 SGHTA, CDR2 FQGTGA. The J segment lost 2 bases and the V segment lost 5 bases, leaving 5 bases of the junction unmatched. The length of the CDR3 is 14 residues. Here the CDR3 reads CASSPGQGTYEQYF. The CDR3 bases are TGTGCCAGCAGCCCCGGACAGGGAACCTACGAGCAGTACTTC. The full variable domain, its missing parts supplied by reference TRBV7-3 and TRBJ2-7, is GAGVSQTPSNKVTEKGKYVELRCDPISGHTALYWYRQSLGQGPEFLIYFQGTGAADDSGLPNDRFFAVRPEGSVSTLKIQRTERGDSAVYLCASSPGQGTYEQYFGPGTRLTVT.